Following are 8 T cell receptor beta chains from one sample sequenced in a study of cytomegalovirus exposure and HLA in healthy donors. With 60 Vbeta and 13 Jbeta primers, the PCR was carried out. Profiling relied on immunoSEQ multiplex PCR, and the TCRdb table lists in-frame clones only, not all of them. The sample comprises tens of thousands of clones, more than 70% of which are singletons, and over 1.2% rests with the top ten. The sequencing sample was made of PBMCs. The receptors shown here come from a man aged 30 to 45 in good health and CMV-seropositive.

The J gene is TRBJ1-3, the V gene TRBV6-5; the D gene is possibly TRBD1 (6 bases). This CDR3 is built from 13 residues. The ends were cut back, 8 bases at V and 2 bases at J, with 10 bases in the middle. Looked up from germline, CDR1 is MNHEY and CDR2 is SVGAGI. This CDR3 is CASRQGTGNTIYF. Written as DNA, the CDR3 is TGTGCCAGCCGCCAGGGGACTGGAAACACCATATATTTT.

The rearrangement links TRBV5-4 to TRBJ2-3; TRBD2 matches at 7 bases. This CDR3 has 14 residues. CDR1 is SGHNT, CDR2 YYREEE, per germline (reference sequence). Trimming removed 4 bases from V and 1 base from J; junction bases left unmatched: 3. The CDR3 DNA reads TGTGCCAGCAGCGCAACTAGCGGCACAGATACGCAGTATTTT. Its translation: CASSATSGTDTQYF.

CDR3 sequence reads: CSVPSGRSPDTQYF. In DNA form, the CDR3 reads TGCAGCGTTCCTAGCGGGAGGAGCCCAGATACGCAGTATTTT. The V call is TRBV29-1, the J call TRBJ2-3; 11 bases agree with TRBD2. The CDR3 sequence is 14 residues long. The trim removed 5 bases at V and 4 bases at J, leaving 5 bases unmatched. Germline CDR1 and CDR2: SQVTM and ANQGSEA.

The chain carries TRBV19 and TRBJ2-1; TRBD2 might be the D (5 bases). In germline, CDR1 is LNHDA, CDR2 SQIVND (reference sequence). The CDR3 contains 14 residues. Trimming left V 5 bases short and J 4 bases short, with 12 bases between. The CDR3 loop is CASSASSRYNEQFF. DNA of the CDR3: TGTGCCAGTAGTGCCTCTAGCAGATACAATGAGCAGTTCTTC.

The chain links TRBV7-8 to TRBJ2-1; 8 nucleotides match TRBD2. The CDR3 spans 19 residues. Germline lookup yields CDR1 SGHVS and CDR2 FQNEAQ. V shed 5 bases, J shed 7 bases, and the junction held 22 bases outside the gene matches. The CDR3 is CASSPYSRGVAGLGNEQFF. The CDR3 bases are TGTGCCAGCAGCCCTTATTCGAGGGGAGTAGCGGGGTTGGGGAATGAGCAGTTCTTC. Together with reference TRBV7-8 and TRBJ2-1, the CDR3 gives the full variable domain: GAGVSQSPRYKVAKRGQDVALRCDPISGHVSLFWYQQALGQGPEFLTYFQNEAQLDKSGLPSDRFFAERPEGSVSTLKIQRTQQEDSAVYLCASSPYSRGVAGLGNEQFFGPGTRLTVL.

DNA of the CDR3: TGTGCCAGCAGCATGACAGGGAATAGCAATCAGCCCCAGCATTTT. This gives the protein CASSMTGNSNQPQHF. The chain is built from TRBV6-1 and TRBJ1-5; 7 bases map to TRBD1. With 6 bases clipped from V and 0 bases from J, the junction kept 5 bases outside the gene matches. Germline-derived CDR1 and CDR2 are MNHNS and SASEGT. The CDR3 sequence is 15 residues long.

This chain uses TRBV19 with TRBJ1-1; TRBD1 agrees at 7 bases. The CDR3 totals 13 residues. From germline, CDR1 is LNHDA and CDR2 SQIVND (reference sequence). J lost 3 bases, V lost 7 bases, and 5 bases had no gene match. The CDR3 region is CASTRGQDTEAFF. The CDR3 coding sequence is TGTGCCAGTACTAGGGGGCAGGACACTGAAGCTTTCTTT.

V is TRBV19 and J is TRBJ2-5, with D perhaps matching TRBD2 (5 bases). This CDR3 is 14 amino acids long. Trimming removed 6 bases at V and 2 bases at J, with 13 bases between. Germline CDR1 and CDR2: LNHDA and SQIVND (reference sequence). The CDR3 DNA follows: TGTGCCAGTAGCCAGCTAGGAGGTCAAGAGACCCAGTACTTC. The encoded protein is CASSQLGGQETQYF.